This T cell receptor beta chain was recovered during a study of resident and recirculating memory T cells in vitiligo. Study context: Samples were epidermis from two lesional and two nonlesional sites, plus PBMCs. Genomic DNA was extracted from whole homogenized samples, with no cell sorting.

Sequencing was performed with immunoSEQ multiplex PCR; in TCRdb, only in-frame clones are kept and a portion is missing. The sample has 70,000 to 85,000 clones, approximately 90% seen once. Input material: blood. The sequence was obtained from a male donor with vitiligo.

As DNA, the CDR3 is TGTGCCAGCAGCTTAACCCCGGGGTCATACGAGCAGTACTTC. It encodes CASSLTPGSYEQYF. The chain uses TRBV7-3 and TRBJ2-7; D is perhaps TRBD2 (5 bases). This CDR3 is 14 amino acids long. With 0 bases removed from V and 4 bases from J, the gap between germline ends came to 10 bases. Germline CDR1 is SGHTA and CDR2 is FQGTGA.